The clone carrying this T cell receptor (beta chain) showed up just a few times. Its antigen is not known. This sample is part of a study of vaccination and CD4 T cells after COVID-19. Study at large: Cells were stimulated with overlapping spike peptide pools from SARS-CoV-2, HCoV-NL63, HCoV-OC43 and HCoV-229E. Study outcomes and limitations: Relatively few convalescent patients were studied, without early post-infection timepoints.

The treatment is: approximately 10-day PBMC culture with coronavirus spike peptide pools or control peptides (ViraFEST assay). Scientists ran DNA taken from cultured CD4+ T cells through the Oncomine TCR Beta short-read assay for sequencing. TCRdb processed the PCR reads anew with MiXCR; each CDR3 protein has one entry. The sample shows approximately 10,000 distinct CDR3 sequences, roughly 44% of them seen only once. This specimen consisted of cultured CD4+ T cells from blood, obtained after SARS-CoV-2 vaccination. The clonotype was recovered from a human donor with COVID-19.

CDR3 sequence: CASSGQGAGNIQYF. Written as DNA, the CDR3 is TGTGCCAGCAGCGGACAGGGGGCTGGGAACATTCAGTACTTC. The chain carries TRBV7-2 and TRBJ2-4, with 11 positions matching TRBD1. This CDR3 comprises 14 residues. Germline V gene data show CDR1 as SGHTA and CDR2 as FQGNSA. Trimming took 5 bases from V and 7 from J; bases not matched to a gene: 4.